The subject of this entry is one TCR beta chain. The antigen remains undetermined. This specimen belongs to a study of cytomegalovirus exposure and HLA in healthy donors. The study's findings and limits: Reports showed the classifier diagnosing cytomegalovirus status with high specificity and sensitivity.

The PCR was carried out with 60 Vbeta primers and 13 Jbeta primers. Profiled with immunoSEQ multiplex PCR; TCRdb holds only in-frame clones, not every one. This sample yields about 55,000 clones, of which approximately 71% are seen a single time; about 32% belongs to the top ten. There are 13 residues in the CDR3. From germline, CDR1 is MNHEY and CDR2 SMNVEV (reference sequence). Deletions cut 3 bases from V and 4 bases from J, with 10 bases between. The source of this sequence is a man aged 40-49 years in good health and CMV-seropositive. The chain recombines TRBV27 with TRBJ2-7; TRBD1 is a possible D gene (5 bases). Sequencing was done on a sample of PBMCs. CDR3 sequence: CASSFLRTYEQYF. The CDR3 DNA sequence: TGTGCCAGCAGTTTTCTCAGGACATACGAGCAGTACTTC.